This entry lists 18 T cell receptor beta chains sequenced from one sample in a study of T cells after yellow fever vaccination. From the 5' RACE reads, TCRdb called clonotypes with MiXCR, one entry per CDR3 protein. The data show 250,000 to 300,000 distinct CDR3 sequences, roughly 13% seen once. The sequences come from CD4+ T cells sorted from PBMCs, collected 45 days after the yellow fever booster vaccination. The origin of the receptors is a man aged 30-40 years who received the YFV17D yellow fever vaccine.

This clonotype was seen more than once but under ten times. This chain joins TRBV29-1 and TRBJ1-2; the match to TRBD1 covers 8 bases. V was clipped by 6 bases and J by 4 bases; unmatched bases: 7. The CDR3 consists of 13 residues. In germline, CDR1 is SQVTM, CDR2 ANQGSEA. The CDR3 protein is CSVTQGAGYGYTF. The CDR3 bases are TGCAGCGTCACTCAGGGGGCTGGCTATGGCTACACCTTC.

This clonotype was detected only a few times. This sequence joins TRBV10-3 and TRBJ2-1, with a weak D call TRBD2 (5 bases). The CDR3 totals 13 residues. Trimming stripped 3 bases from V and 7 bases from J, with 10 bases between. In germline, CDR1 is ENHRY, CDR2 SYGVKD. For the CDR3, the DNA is TGTGCCATCAGTGAAACTAGGGAGAATGAGCAGTTCTTC. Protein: CAISETRENEQFF.

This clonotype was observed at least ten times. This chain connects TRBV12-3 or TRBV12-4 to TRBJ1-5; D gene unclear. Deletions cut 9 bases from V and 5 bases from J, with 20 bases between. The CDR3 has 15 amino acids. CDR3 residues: CASSRGLTVDQPQHF. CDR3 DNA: TGTGCCAGTTCTCGAGGGCTGACGGTGGATCAGCCCCAGCATTTT.

This chain's CDR3 is CASRFSRGEYEQYF. Here the CDR3 DNA reads TGTGCCAGCAGATTTAGTAGAGGGGAATACGAGCAGTACTTC. The chain joins TRBV27 to TRBJ2-7; D tentatively reads TRBD1 or TRBD2 (5 bases each). Trimming left V 6 bases short and J 4 bases short, with 16 bases between. CDR3 length: 14 amino acids. Germline CDR1 reads MNHEY; CDR2 reads SMNVEV (reference sequence).

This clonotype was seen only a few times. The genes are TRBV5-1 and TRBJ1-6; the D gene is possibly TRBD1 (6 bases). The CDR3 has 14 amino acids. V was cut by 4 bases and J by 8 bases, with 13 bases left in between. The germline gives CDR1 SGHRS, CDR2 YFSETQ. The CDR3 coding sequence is TGCGCCAGCAGCCGAGACAGGAGTGATTCACCCCTCCACTTT. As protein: CASSRDRSDSPLHF.

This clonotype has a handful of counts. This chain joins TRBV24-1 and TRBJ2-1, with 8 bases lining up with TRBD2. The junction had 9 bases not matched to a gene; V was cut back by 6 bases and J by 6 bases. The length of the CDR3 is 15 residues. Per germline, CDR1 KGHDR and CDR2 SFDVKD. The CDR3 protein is CATSLPGGQSNEQFF. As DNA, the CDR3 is TGTGCCACCAGTTTGCCGGGAGGGCAAAGCAATGAGCAGTTCTTC.

CDR3 region: CASSRGTGGTETQYF. The CDR3 region has the DNA TGTGCCAGCAGTCGTGGTACAGGGGGGACAGAGACCCAGTACTTC. The chain employs TRBV7-2 and TRBJ2-5; 8 bases are shared with TRBD1. Trimming removed 6 bases from V and 4 bases from J; junction bases left unmatched: 10. The CDR3 spans 15 residues. Germline CDR1 and CDR2: SGHTA and FQGNSA. Based on the CDR3 plus reference TRBV7-2 and TRBJ2-5, the full variable domain is GAGVSQSPSNKVTEKGKDVELRCDPISGHTALYWYRQSLGQGLEFLIYFQGNSAPDKSGLPSDRFSAERTGGSVSTLTIQRTQQEDSAVYLCASSRGTGGTETQYFGPGTRLLVL.

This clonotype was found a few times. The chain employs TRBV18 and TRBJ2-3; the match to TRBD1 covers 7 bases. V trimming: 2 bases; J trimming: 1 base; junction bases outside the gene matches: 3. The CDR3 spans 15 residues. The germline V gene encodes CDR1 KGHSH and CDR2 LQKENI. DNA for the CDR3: TGTGCCAGCTCACCAGGGACAGACCGCACAGATACGCAGTATTTT. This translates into CASSPGTDRTDTQYF.

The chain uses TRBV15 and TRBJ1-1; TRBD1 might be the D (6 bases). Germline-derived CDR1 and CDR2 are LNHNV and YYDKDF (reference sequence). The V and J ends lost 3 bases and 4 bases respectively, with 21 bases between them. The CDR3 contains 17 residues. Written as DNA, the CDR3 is TGTGCCACCAGCAGGGGGCCGGGGGGCCCTTTGGGCACTGAAGCTTTCTTT. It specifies CATSRGPGGPLGTEAFF.

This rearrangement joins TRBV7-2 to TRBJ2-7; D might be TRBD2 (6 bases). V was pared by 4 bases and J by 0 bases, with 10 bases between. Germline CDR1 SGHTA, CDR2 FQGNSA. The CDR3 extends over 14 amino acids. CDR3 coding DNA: TGTGCCAGCAGCTCTTCGACTAGCTCCTACGAGCAGTACTTC. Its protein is CASSSSTSSYEQYF.

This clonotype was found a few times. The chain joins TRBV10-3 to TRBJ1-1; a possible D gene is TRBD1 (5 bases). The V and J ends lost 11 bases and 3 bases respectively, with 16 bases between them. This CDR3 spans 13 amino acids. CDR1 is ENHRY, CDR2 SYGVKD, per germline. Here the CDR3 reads CAAHSGRDTEAFF. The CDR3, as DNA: TGTGCCGCCCATTCAGGGAGGGACACTGAAGCTTTCTTT.

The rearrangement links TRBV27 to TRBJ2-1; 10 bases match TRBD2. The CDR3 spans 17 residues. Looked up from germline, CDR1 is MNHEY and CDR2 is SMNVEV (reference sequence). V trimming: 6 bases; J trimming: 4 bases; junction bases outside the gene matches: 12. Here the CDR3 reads CASSPQASGSSYNEQFF. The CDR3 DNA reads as TGTGCCAGCAGCCCTCAGGCTAGCGGGAGTTCATACAATGAGCAGTTCTTC.

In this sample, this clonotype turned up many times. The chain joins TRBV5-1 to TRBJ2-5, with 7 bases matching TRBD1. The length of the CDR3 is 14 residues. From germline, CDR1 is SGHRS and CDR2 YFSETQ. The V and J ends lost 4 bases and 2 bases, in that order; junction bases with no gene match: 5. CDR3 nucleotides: TGCGCCAGCAGCCTGGGACAGTCACAAGAGACCCAGTACTTC. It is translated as CASSLGQSQETQYF.

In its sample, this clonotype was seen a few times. The CDR3 nucleotides are TGTGCCACCAGCAGAGTACAAGAGACCCAGTACTTC. This codes for CATSRVQETQYF. V usage is TRBV15 and J usage is TRBJ2-5; D unresolved. The V gene lost 1 base and the J gene lost 2 bases, with 2 bases spanning the gap. The CDR3 totals 12 residues. Germline CDR1 and CDR2: LNHNV and YYDKDF (reference sequence).

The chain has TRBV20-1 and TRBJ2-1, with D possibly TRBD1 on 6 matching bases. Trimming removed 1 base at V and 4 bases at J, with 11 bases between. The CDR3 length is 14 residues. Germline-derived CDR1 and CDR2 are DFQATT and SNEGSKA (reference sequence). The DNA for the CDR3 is TGCAGTGCTAGAGCGGGACAACTATACAATGAGCAGTTCTTC. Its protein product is CSARAGQLYNEQFF.

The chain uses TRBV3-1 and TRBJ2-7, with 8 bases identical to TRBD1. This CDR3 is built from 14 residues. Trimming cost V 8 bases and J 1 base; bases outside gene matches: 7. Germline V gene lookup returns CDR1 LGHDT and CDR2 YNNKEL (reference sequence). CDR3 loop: CASAKQGASYEQYF. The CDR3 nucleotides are TGTGCCAGCGCCAAGCAGGGGGCTTCCTACGAGCAGTACTTC.

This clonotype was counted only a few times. Here the CDR3 reads CASLTRRTSGNEQFF. CDR3 nucleotide sequence: TGTGCCAGCCTCACTAGGAGGACTTCGGGAAATGAGCAGTTCTTC. The chain couples TRBV12-3 or TRBV12-4 to TRBJ2-1, with D possibly matching TRBD2 (5 bases). V was trimmed by 8 bases and J by 7 bases, leaving 21 bases between them. This CDR3 is built from 15 residues.

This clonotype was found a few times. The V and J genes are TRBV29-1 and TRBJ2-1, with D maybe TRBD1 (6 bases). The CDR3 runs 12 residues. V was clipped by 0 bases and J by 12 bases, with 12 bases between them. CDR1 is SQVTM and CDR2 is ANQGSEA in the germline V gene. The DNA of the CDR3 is TGCAGCGTTGAAGACAGGGGCGCGCTGCAGTTCTTC. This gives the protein CSVEDRGALQFF.